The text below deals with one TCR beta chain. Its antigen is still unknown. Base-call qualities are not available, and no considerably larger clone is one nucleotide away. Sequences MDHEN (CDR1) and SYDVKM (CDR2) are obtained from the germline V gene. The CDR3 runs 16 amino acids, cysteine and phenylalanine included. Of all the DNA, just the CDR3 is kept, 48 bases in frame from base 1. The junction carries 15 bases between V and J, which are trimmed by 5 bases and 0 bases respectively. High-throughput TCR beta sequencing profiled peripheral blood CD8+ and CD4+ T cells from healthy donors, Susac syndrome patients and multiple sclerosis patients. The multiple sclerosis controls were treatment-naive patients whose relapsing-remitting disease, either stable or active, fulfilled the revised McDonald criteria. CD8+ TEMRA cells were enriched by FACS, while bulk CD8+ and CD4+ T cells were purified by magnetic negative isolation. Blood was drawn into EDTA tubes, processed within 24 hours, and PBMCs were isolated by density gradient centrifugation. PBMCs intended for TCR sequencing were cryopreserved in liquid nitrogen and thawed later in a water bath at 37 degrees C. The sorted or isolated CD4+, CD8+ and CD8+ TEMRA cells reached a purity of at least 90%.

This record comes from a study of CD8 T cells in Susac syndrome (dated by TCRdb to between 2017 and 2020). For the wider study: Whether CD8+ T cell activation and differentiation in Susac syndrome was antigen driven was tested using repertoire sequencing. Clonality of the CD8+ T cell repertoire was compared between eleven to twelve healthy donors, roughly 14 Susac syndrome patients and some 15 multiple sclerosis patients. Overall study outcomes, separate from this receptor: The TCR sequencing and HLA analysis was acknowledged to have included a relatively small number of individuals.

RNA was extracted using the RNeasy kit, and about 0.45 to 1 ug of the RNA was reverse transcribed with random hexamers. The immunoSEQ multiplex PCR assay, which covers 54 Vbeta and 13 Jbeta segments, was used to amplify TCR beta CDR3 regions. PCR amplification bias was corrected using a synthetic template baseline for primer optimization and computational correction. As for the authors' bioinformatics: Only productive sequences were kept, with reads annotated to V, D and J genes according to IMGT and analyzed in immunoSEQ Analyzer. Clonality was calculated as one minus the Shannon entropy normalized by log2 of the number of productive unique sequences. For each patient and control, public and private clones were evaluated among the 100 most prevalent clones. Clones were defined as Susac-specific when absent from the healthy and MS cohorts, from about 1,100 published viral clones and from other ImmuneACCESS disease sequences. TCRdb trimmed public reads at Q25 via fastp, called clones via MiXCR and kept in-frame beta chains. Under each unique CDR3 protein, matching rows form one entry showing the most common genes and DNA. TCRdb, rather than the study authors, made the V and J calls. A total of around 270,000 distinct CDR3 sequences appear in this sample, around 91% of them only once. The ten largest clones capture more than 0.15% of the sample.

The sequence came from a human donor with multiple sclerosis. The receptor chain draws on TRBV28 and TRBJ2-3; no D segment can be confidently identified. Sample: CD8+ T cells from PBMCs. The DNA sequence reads TGTGCCAGCAGTCTCGACACCTGGTCTAGCACAGATACGCAGTATTTT. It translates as CASSLDTWSSTDTQYF.